This TCR beta chain was captured in a study of blood T cell repertoires in COVID-19. Overall study: COVID-19 samples collected from the United States, Italy and Spain covered acute and convalescent phases.

Germline loops: CDR1 LNHDA, CDR2 SQIVND (reference sequence). The CDR3 consists of 13 residues. Trimming removed 1 base at V and 7 bases at J, with 11 bases between. Repertoires were generated with immunoSEQ multiplex PCR, while TCRdb's copy carries only in-frame clones and drops some. The table shows roughly 50,000 clones, with about nine tenths occurring only once. The sequencing input was peripheral blood. This receptor was taken from a man in his 70s with acute or convalescent COVID-19. The gene calls are TRBV19 and TRBJ2-7, with D possibly being TRBD2 (6 bases). DNA of the CDR3: TGTGCCAGTAGTATAGCCTCTAGCGATGAGCAGTACTTC. Its translation: CASSIASSDEQYF.